These T cell receptor beta chains were read from a single sample in a study of T cells after yellow fever vaccination. TCRdb re-called the 5' RACE reads through MiXCR, storing one row per CDR3 protein. The repertoire holds hundreds of thousands of distinct CDR3 sequences, roughly 8% seen once, with under 20% in the top ten. Sample: PBMCs, taken around 45 days after the first yellow fever vaccination. These receptors all come from a man younger than 30 who received the YFV17D yellow fever vaccine. Each CDR3 is given with its conserved first and last residue. A D gene is named only where the DNA matches it firmly. Clone size appears in some rows only: once, few, many, or a class for an expanded clone.

j_call | clone_size | d_call | v_call | cdr3_nt | cdr3_aa
TRBJ2-3 | NA | NA | TRBV9 | TGTGCCAGCAGCGTAGAGGGGGATGGACACAATACGCAGTATTTT | CASSVEGDGHNTQYF
TRBJ2-6 | NA | NA | TRBV5-1 | TGCGCCAGCAGCCCTCAAGAGGTTCCTGGGGCCAACGTCCTGACTTTC | CASSPQEVPGANVLTF
TRBJ1-1 | many | TRBD1 | TRBV6-5 | TGTGCCAGCAGTTACGAGACAGGGGAATATGAAGCTTTCTTT | CASSYETGEYEAFF
TRBJ2-1 | few | TRBD2 | TRBV4-1 | TGCGCCAGCAGCTATAGCGGGGGGGCCCAGGGTGAGCAGTTCTTC | CASSYSGGAQGEQFF
TRBJ2-1 | few | TRBD1 | TRBV10-3 | TGTGCCATCAGCCGGGACAGCCTCTACAATGAGCAGTTCTTC | CAISRDSLYNEQFF
TRBJ2-6 | NA | TRBD1 | TRBV5-1 | TGCGCCAGCAGCTTGAAGGGGGCCAACGTCCTGATTTTC | CASSLKGANVLIF
TRBJ1-1 | NA | TRBD1 | TRBV6-5 | TGTGCCAGCAGGGGGACAGGAAATAGAGCTTTCTTT | CASRGTGNRAFF
TRBJ2-2 | many | NA | TRBV7-2 | TGTGCCAGCAGCGGGGGCCAGAACACCGGGGAGCTGTTTTTT | CASSGGQNTGELFF
TRBJ2-1 | many | TRBD2 | TRBV4-3 | TGCGCCAGCAGCCAAGAACTAGCGGAATCCTACAATGAGCAGTTCTTC | CASSQELAESYNEQFF
TRBJ2-5 | many | NA | TRBV7-6 | TGTGCCAGCAGCTCTCTCTCGGAGACCCAGTACTTC | CASSSLSETQYF
TRBJ1-3 | NA | TRBD1 | TRBV19 | TGTGCCAGTACCGCAGGGACAGCTGGAAACACCATATATTTT | CASTAGTAGNTIYF
TRBJ2-7 | few | NA | TRBV5-1 | TGCGCCAGCAGCTTGGGGACTTCAGGCGAGCAGTACTTC | CASSLGTSGEQYF
TRBJ1-6 | many | NA | TRBV6-5 | TGTGCCAGCAGTTACTCGGCCAGGGGCGCCTATAATTCACCCCTCCACTTT | CASSYSARGAYNSPLHF
TRBJ2-2 | few | NA | TRBV7-2 | TGTGCCAGCAGCCGTAATCGGCACACCGGGGAGCTGTTTTTT | CASSRNRHTGELFF
TRBJ2-2 | few | NA | TRBV27 | TGTGCCAGCAGTTTGATGGCGGAGAACACCGGGGAGCTGTTTTTT | CASSLMAENTGELFF
TRBJ2-4 | few | NA | TRBV19 | TGTGCCAGTAGTATTTGGCTGACCATGGTGGGGAACATTCAGTACTTC | CASSIWLTMVGNIQYF
TRBJ1-5 | NA | NA | TRBV6-2/TRBV6-3 | TGTGCCAGCAGTTACCGAGGGTACAATCAGCCCCAGCATTTT | CASSYRGYNQPQHF
TRBJ1-2 | few | TRBD1 | TRBV28 | TGTGCCAGCGCCTCTACAGGGGTAGGCTATGGCTACACCTTC | CASASTGVGYGYTF
TRBJ2-6 | NA | NA | TRBV10-3 | TGTGCCATCAGTGAGCGAAGGGAGATAAGCTCTGGGGCCAACGTCCTGACTTTC | CAISERREISSGANVLTF
TRBJ2-7 | NA | TRBD1 | TRBV7-9 | TGTGCCAGCAGCTTATTGGGACAGGGTTCCTCCTACGAGCAGTACTTC | CASSLLGQGSSYEQYF
TRBJ1-1 | NA | TRBD1 | TRBV28 | TGTGCCAGCACCATACAGGGGACCAGGAAAGCTTTCTTT | CASTIQGTRKAFF
TRBJ2-7 | many | NA | TRBV7-2 | TGTGCCAGCGGGCGACATTCCTACGAGCAGTACTTC | CASGRHSYEQYF
TRBJ2-6 | few | NA | TRBV6-2/TRBV6-3 | TGTGCCAGCTATACTGGGGCCAACGTCCTGACTTTC | CASYTGANVLTF
TRBJ2-2 | few | NA | TRBV6-5 | TGTGCCAGCAGTTACGGGGCCAGTGACACCGGGGAGCTGTTTTTT | CASSYGASDTGELFF
TRBJ2-2 | few | TRBD1 | TRBV6-1 | TGTGCCAGCAACCTTAGGACAGGGGTCGCCGGGGAGCTGTTTTTT | CASNLRTGVAGELFF
TRBJ2-2 | NA | NA | TRBV7-9 | TGTGCCAGCAGCTTAGAGGCGATTCAGGGACCTGCCGGGGAGCAGTTTTTT | CASSLEAIQGPAGEQFF
TRBJ1-4 | NA | NA | TRBV19 | TGTGCCAGTAGTATGTGGCCCCCTCTCGGGGAAAAACTGTTTTTT | CASSMWPPLGEKLFF
TRBJ2-1 | NA | NA | TRBV29-1 | TGCAGCGGGAAGGTTGGAGGGGTGGGTGAGCAGTTCTTC | CSGKVGGVGEQFF
TRBJ2-1 | NA | NA | TRBV7-2 | TGTGCCAGCAGCCAGGGGCTCGAGGTCGATGAGCAGTTCTTC | CASSQGLEVDEQFF
TRBJ2-1 | NA | NA | TRBV7-9 | TGTGCCAGCAGCCGGTCCCAGGGCTACAACAATGAGCAGTTCTTC | CASSRSQGYNNEQFF
TRBJ1-5 | few | NA | TRBV15 | TGTGCCACGGCTTATATGGGGGGCAATCAGCCCCAGCATTTT | CATAYMGGNQPQHF
TRBJ2-1 | few | NA | TRBV20-1 | TGCAGTGCTAGAGATCCAGGCTATGAGCAGTTCTTC | CSARDPGYEQFF
TRBJ2-5 | NA | NA | TRBV29-1 | TGCAGCGTTGAAGCTCCCAGGGAGGCTAGGGAGACCCAGTACTTC | CSVEAPREARETQYF
TRBJ2-3 | few | TRBD2 | TRBV5-4 | TGTGCCAGCAGCTTGAAATATCTGGCTAGCGGGGGGGCCCAAGGGTCTGATACGCAGTATTTT | CASSLKYLASGGAQGSDTQYF
TRBJ2-7 | NA | NA | TRBV12-3/TRBV12-4 | TGTGCCAGCAGTCCGGGACTGGGGCCTTACGAGCAGTACTTC | CASSPGLGPYEQYF
TRBJ1-5 | NA | NA | TRBV27 | TGTGCCAGCAGTTTATCACAGGCTAATCAGCCCCAGCATTTT | CASSLSQANQPQHF
TRBJ1-1 | NA | NA | TRBV20-1 | TGCAGTGCCTCCGATCCCACAACTGAAGCTTTCTTT | CSASDPTTEAFF
TRBJ2-3 | NA | TRBD1 | TRBV7-6 | TGTGCCAGCAGCTCCCGGGACAGGGGAGATACGCAGTATTTT | CASSSRDRGDTQYF
TRBJ2-1 | NA | NA | TRBV5-1 | TGCGCCAGCAGCTTAGTTGGGGGGACCTACAATGAGCAGTTCTTC | CASSLVGGTYNEQFF
TRBJ2-3 | few | NA | TRBV12-3/TRBV12-4 | TGTGCCAGCAGTTTCGCGAGGAGAAGCACAGATACGCAGTATTTT | CASSFARRSTDTQYF
TRBJ1-4 | NA | NA | TRBV7-9 | TGTGCCAGCAGCCCGACGGACTCTAATGAAAAACTGTTTTTT | CASSPTDSNEKLFF
TRBJ1-5 | many | NA | TRBV7-2 | TGTGCCAGCAGCTTAGAGGGGGTGGGCAATCAGCCCCAGCATTTT | CASSLEGVGNQPQHF
TRBJ2-3 | NA | NA | TRBV10-3 | TGTGCCATCAGTCCGGGTAGGGGGGCTGGGACAGATACGCAGTATTTT | CAISPGRGAGTDTQYF
TRBJ2-2 | many | NA | TRBV12-3/TRBV12-4 | TGTGCCAGCAACTCCCCGGGGGGCGGCGGGGAGCTGTTTTTT | CASNSPGGGGELFF
TRBJ2-3 | NA | TRBD2 | TRBV20-1 | TGCAGTGCTAGAGACCGACTAGCGGGGAACACAGATACGCAGTATTTT | CSARDRLAGNTDTQYF
TRBJ1-3 | few | NA | TRBV6-5 | TGTGCCAGCAGCTCCCCCAGCTCTGGAAACACCATATATTTT | CASSSPSSGNTIYF
TRBJ1-5 | many | NA | TRBV12-3/TRBV12-4 | TGTGCCAGCAGTTTGAGGAGCAATCAGCCCCAGCATTTT | CASSLRSNQPQHF
TRBJ1-1 | few | NA | TRBV4-3 | TGCGCCAGCAGCCAAGATGGCCTACAGGGCGGCACTGAAGCTTTCTTT | CASSQDGLQGGTEAFF
TRBJ2-5 | NA | TRBD2 | TRBV20-1 | TGCAGTGCTAGCGGGGTAGCGGGGGAGAAAGAGACCCAGTACTTC | CSASGVAGEKETQYF
TRBJ1-2 | NA | NA | TRBV6-1 | TGTGCCAGCAGTAGGACACGGCTTCGAGTTGGCTACACCTTC | CASSRTRLRVGYTF
TRBJ1-6 | few | NA | TRBV20-1 | TGCAGTGCCCTGACTGATTATAATTCACCCCTCCACTTT | CSALTDYNSPLHF
TRBJ2-3 | few | NA | TRBV10-3 | TGTGCCATCAGTGAGACCACTAGTACAGATACGCAGTATTTT | CAISETTSTDTQYF
TRBJ2-1 | many | TRBD2 | TRBV20-1 | TGCAGTGCTAGAGATCTTCGGAGGGGACTATCGACCACCTACAATGAGCAGTTCTTC | CSARDLRRGLSTTYNEQFF
TRBJ1-1 | few | NA | TRBV19 | TGTGCCAGTAGTATTGAGAAGAACACTGAAGCTTTCTTT | CASSIEKNTEAFF
TRBJ1-1 | few | NA | TRBV12-3/TRBV12-4 | TGTGCCAGCAGCCGGGACACACGGGAAGCTTTCTTT | CASSRDTREAFF